This TCR beta chain comes out of a study of post-analysis software for immune sequencing data. About the study: Recorded subtypes: relapsing-remitting, secondary progressive, progressive-relapsing; some patients unannotated. Points from the study as a whole: F-measure co-clustering was strong for batch-matched samples. Normalized Chao1 diversity was significantly lower in multiple sclerosis patients than in controls.

This clonotype was found many times. The antigen remains unidentified. Unique molecular identifiers featured in each of the TCR beta cDNA libraries. Via MiXCR, TCRdb re-called the PCR reads, giving one row per CDR3 protein. Of roughly 570,000 distinct CDR3 sequences listed, 34% are singletons. Material: blood. The source is a girl younger than 18 with multiple sclerosis.

This chain's CDR3 is CASSLRGSYGYTF. As DNA, the CDR3 is TGTGCCAGCAGTTTGCGGGGCTCCTATGGCTACACCTTC. The chain couples TRBV12-3 or TRBV12-4 to TRBJ1-2; possible D gene TRBD1, 5 bases. V lost 3 bases and J 4 bases, leaving 9 bases between the germline ends. CDR3 size: 13 residues.